Presented here are 13 T cell receptor beta chains from one specimen sequenced in a study of blood T cell repertoires in COVID-19. Produced via immunoSEQ multiplex PCR; TCRdb's table is partial and in-frame only. In the table there are approximately 210,000 clones, approximately 80% of which are singletons. The sample taken for sequencing was PBMCs or T cells enriched from blood (not recorded which). The source of these receptors is a woman aged 50 to 65 with acute COVID-19.

The chain carries TRBV2 and TRBJ2-7; possible D gene TRBD2, 6 bases. This CDR3 region has 11 residues. Trimming cost V 5 bases and J 11 bases, with 13 bases left between them. CDR1 SNHLY and CDR2 FYNNEI come from the germline V gene. The CDR3 here is CASSYPGGKYF. The DNA of the CDR3 is TGTGCCAGCAGTTACCCAGGAGGGAAGTACTTC.

The chain links TRBV9 to TRBJ2-7; tentatively, D is TRBD2 (5 bases). This CDR3 region has 13 residues. Germline CDR1 SGDLS, CDR2 YYNGEE. V gave up 5 bases and J gave up 2 bases, with 11 bases separating them. DNA of the CDR3: TGTGCCAGCAGAAAGCCGGGGACCTACGAGCAGTACTTC. It yields the protein CASRKPGTYEQYF.

The chain recombines TRBV7-2 with TRBJ2-7; weak D call: TRBD1 (6 bases). Germline assignment: CDR1 SGHTA and CDR2 FQGNSA. V lost 1 base and J 0 bases, leaving 13 bases between the germline ends. The CDR3 is 16 residues long. CDR3 in DNA: TGTGCCAGCAGCTTAGTCGCAGGGGCAAGCTCCTACGAGCAGTACTTC. It translates to CASSLVAGASSYEQYF.

The chain joins TRBV7-9 to TRBJ2-1, with 10 bases aligning to TRBD1. After removal of 3 bases from V and 8 bases from J, the junction contained 10 bases not matched to a gene. The CDR3 is 16 residues long. CDR1 is SEHNR and CDR2 is FQNEAQ in the germline V gene (reference sequence). The CDR3 DNA reads as TGTGCCAGCAGCTTCCAGATGGGACAGGGGATGCATGAGCAGTTCTTC. It translates to CASSFQMGQGMHEQFF.

The chain joins TRBV18 to TRBJ1-2; D remains unclear. The germline V gene encodes CDR1 KGHSH and CDR2 LQKENI. This CDR3 region has 15 residues. V was clipped by 2 bases and J by 3 bases, with 13 bases between them. Here the CDR3 DNA reads TGTGCCAGCTCACCAGCGACCTCCGGGGACTATGGCTACACCTTC. Its translation is CASSPATSGDYGYTF.

Here the CDR3 DNA reads TGTGCCAGCAGCTTAGACGGCAGACTAGGAAATGAGCAGTTCTTC. The encoded protein is CASSLDGRLGNEQFF. The rearrangement links TRBV7-7 to TRBJ2-1, with D possibly matching TRBD2 (6 bases). The germline V gene has CDR1 SSHAT and CDR2 FNYEAQ (reference sequence). This CDR3 region has 15 residues. Trimming took 1 base from V and 7 from J, leaving 14 bases between them.

The chain has TRBV5-4 and TRBJ1-6, with D maybe TRBD1 (6 bases). The CDR3 consists of 13 residues. Looked up from germline, CDR1 is SGHNT and CDR2 is YYREEE (reference sequence). V was pared by 0 bases and J by 10 bases, with 8 bases between. The CDR3 here is CASSLGQGSPLHF. In DNA, the CDR3 is TGTGCCAGCAGCTTGGGGCAGGGGTCACCCCTCCACTTT.

The rearrangement joins TRBV7-2 to TRBJ2-7, with 9 bases matching TRBD2. V lost 3 bases and J lost 6; bases outside the gene matches: 3. Per the germline V gene, CDR1 is SGHTA and CDR2 is FQGNSA. This CDR3 has 13 residues. This chain's CDR3 is CASSLSGGSEQYF. The CDR3, as DNA: TGTGCCAGCAGCTTGAGCGGGGGGAGCGAGCAGTACTTC.

The chain uses TRBV4-3 and TRBJ2-7, with 11 bases fitting TRBD2. CDR3 length: 14 amino acids. Germline CDR1 is LGHNA and CDR2 is YSLEER. V was clipped by 1 base and J by 12 bases; unmatched bases: 8. The CDR3 DNA reads as TGCGCCAGCAGCCAAGTGGCTAGCGGGGGGTCGTCGTACTTC. Translation: CASSQVASGGSSYF.

The V call is TRBV29-1, the J call TRBJ1-1; 9 bases fit TRBD1. This CDR3 spans 12 amino acids. Trimming at V came to 6 bases and at J to 8 bases, leaving 7 bases not matched to a gene. Germline CDR1 reads SQVTM; CDR2 reads ANQGSEA. CDR3: CSVVPGTGEAFF. CDR3 nucleotide sequence: TGCAGCGTGGTACCCGGGACAGGGGAAGCTTTCTTT.

This clone was seen once. The V gene is TRBV5-1, the J gene TRBJ1-1; 7 positions match TRBD1. The CDR3 sequence is 16 residues long. Germline CDR1 SGHRS, CDR2 YFSETQ. Trimming took 0 bases from V and 1 from J; bases not matched to a gene: 6. The CDR3 loop is CASSLALGQTNTEAFF. The CDR3 DNA is TGCGCCAGCAGCTTGGCTCTGGGACAGACGAACACTGAAGCTTTCTTT.

This chain connects TRBV4-3 to TRBJ2-7; the D gene is possibly TRBD2 (5 bases). From germline, CDR1 is LGHNA and CDR2 YSLEER. With 0 bases removed from V and 0 bases from J, the gap between germline ends came to 15 bases. The CDR3 covers 17 residues. The CDR3 bases are TGCGCCAGCAGCCAAGATCTTTCCGGACTCCGCTCCTACGAGCAGTACTTC. It is translated as CASSQDLSGLRSYEQYF.

This sequence joins TRBV5-5 and TRBJ2-7, with D possibly matching TRBD1 (6 bases). V was trimmed by 4 bases and J by 2 bases, leaving 10 bases between them. There are 13 residues in the CDR3. CDR1 is SGHKS and CDR2 is YYEKEE in the germline V gene (reference sequence). Here the CDR3 DNA reads TGTGCCAGCAGCCTACAGGGAGCCTACGAGCAGTACTTC. It yields the protein CASSLQGAYEQYF.